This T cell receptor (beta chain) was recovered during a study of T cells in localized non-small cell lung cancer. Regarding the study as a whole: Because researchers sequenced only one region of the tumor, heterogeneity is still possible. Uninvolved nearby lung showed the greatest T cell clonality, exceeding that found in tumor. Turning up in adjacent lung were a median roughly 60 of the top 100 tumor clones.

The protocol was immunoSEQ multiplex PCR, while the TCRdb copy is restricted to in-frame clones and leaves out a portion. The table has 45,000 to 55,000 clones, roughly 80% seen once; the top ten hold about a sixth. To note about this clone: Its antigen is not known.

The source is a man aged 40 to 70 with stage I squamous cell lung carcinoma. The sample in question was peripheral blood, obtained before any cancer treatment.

The CDR3 DNA reads TGTGCCAGTAGTATCACCCGGACAGCCTCTGGAAACACCATATATTTT. It codes for CASSITRTASGNTIYF. The J gene is TRBJ1-3, the V gene TRBV19, with D tentatively TRBD1 (6 bases). This CDR3 comprises 16 residues. V lost 3 bases to trimming and J lost 0 bases, with 12 bases between them. CDR1 and CDR2 (germline): LNHDA, SQIVND (reference sequence). The full variable domain, in which reference TRBV19 and TRBJ1-3 provide the parts outside the CDR3, is DGGITQSPKYLFRKEGQNVTLSCEQNLNHDAMYWYRQDPGQGLRLIYYSQIVNDFQKGDIAEGYSVSREKKESFPLTVTSAQKNPTAFYLCASSITRTASGNTIYFGEGSWLTVV.